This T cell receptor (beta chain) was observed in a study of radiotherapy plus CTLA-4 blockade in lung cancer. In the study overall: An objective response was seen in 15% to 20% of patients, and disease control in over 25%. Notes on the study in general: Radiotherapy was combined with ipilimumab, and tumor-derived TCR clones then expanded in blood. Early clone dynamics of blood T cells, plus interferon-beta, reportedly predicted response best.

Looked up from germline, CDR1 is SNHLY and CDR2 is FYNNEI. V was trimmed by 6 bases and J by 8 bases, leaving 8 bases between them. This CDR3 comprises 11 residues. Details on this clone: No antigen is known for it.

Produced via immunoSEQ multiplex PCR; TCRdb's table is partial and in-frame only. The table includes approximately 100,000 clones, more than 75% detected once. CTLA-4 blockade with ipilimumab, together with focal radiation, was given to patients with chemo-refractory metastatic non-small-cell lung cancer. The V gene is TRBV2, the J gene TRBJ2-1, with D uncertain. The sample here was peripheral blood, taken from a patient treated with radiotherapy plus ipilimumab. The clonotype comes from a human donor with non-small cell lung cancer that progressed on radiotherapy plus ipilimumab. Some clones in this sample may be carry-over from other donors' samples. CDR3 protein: CASSPRDEQFF. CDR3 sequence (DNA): TGTGCCAGCAGCCCTCGGGATGAGCAGTTCTTC.